A selection of T cell receptor beta chains follows, all from one sample in a study of CXCR3-negative and CXCR3-positive naive CD8 T cells. TCRdb processed the 5' RACE reads again and assigns one entry to each CDR3 protein, with no DNA. The sample totals about 43,000 distinct CDR3 sequences; its top ten clones hold under 15%. Sequencing was done on a sample of memory CD8+ T cells from blood. The receptors derive from a human donor in good health. Some clones in this sample may be carry-over from other donors' samples. Each CDR3 is given with its conserved first and last residue. Size is stated for part of the rows, as once, few or many counts, or as a class when the clone is expanded.

v_gene: TRBV20-1; j_gene: TRBJ2-1; abundance: -; CDR3aa: CSASDGASSYNEQFF
v_gene: TRBV5-1; j_gene: TRBJ2-7; abundance: -; CDR3aa: CASSWEAGDFYEQYF
v_gene: TRBV4-2; j_gene: TRBJ2-7; abundance: -; CDR3aa: CASSQDGSGSTYEQYF
v_gene: TRBV4-3; j_gene: TRBJ2-5; abundance: -; CDR3aa: CASSQSLDIETQYF
v_gene: TRBV5-1; j_gene: TRBJ2-7; abundance: -; CDR3aa: CASSPVGGSYEQYF
v_gene: TRBV29-1; j_gene: TRBJ1-1; abundance: -; CDR3aa: CSVRSDTEAFF
v_gene: TRBV7-9; j_gene: TRBJ2-1; abundance: -; CDR3aa: CASRTGLAGGAFYNEQFF
v_gene: TRBV28; j_gene: TRBJ1-5; abundance: -; CDR3aa: CASSVNRGLNQPQHF
v_gene: TRBV6-4; j_gene: TRBJ2-1; abundance: -; CDR3aa: CASSGLAGAFEQFF
v_gene: TRBV7-2; j_gene: TRBJ2-4; abundance: -; CDR3aa: CASSLRGWAGAKNIQYF
v_gene: TRBV12-3/TRBV12-4; j_gene: TRBJ2-1; abundance: -; CDR3aa: CASSLVSPYNEQFF
v_gene: TRBV7-2; j_gene: TRBJ2-5; abundance: -; CDR3aa: CASSARDRNLKETQYF
v_gene: TRBV6-2/TRBV6-3; j_gene: TRBJ2-7; abundance: -; CDR3aa: CASSYSQLSSYEQYF
v_gene: TRBV27; j_gene: TRBJ1-5; abundance: -; CDR3aa: CASSGSPPGRQPQHF
v_gene: TRBV28; j_gene: TRBJ2-7; abundance: -; CDR3aa: CASSFFSNEQYF
v_gene: TRBV29-1; j_gene: TRBJ2-7; abundance: -; CDR3aa: CSVEDGQELHEQYF
v_gene: TRBV25-1; j_gene: TRBJ2-2; abundance: medium-sized; CDR3aa: CASSDYVGAGELFF
v_gene: TRBV28; j_gene: TRBJ1-1; abundance: -; CDR3aa: CASLDSAMNTEAFF
v_gene: TRBV7-8; j_gene: TRBJ2-1; abundance: -; CDR3aa: CASSRGTAPYNEQFF
v_gene: TRBV18; j_gene: TRBJ2-7; abundance: -; CDR3aa: CASSPGQAGEQYF
v_gene: TRBV19; j_gene: TRBJ2-1; abundance: -; CDR3aa: CASSIEGLAGPYNEQFF
v_gene: TRBV29-1; j_gene: TRBJ1-1; abundance: -; CDR3aa: CSVEGLHPEAFF
v_gene: TRBV20-1; j_gene: TRBJ2-7; abundance: -; CDR3aa: CSARGGTYEQYF
v_gene: TRBV29-1; j_gene: TRBJ2-3; abundance: -; CDR3aa: CSVPTHTTDTQYF
v_gene: TRBV3-1; j_gene: TRBJ2-1; abundance: -; CDR3aa: CASSQGQVVEQFF
v_gene: TRBV29-1; j_gene: TRBJ2-3; abundance: -; CDR3aa: CSVEGSGTDTQYF
v_gene: TRBV7-7; j_gene: TRBJ1-1; abundance: -; CDR3aa: CASSLARGTEAFF
v_gene: TRBV28; j_gene: TRBJ2-2; abundance: -; CDR3aa: CASSFPSGGPGELFF
v_gene: TRBV29-1; j_gene: TRBJ2-3; abundance: -; CDR3aa: CSAKTSGGETDTQYF
v_gene: TRBV12-3/TRBV12-4; j_gene: TRBJ2-3; abundance: -; CDR3aa: CASRSLGDTQYF
v_gene: TRBV19; j_gene: TRBJ1-2; abundance: -; CDR3aa: CASTLGGDGGYTF
v_gene: TRBV27; j_gene: TRBJ2-7; abundance: -; CDR3aa: CASSRQGPRSIEQYF
v_gene: TRBV29-1; j_gene: TRBJ1-1; abundance: -; CDR3aa: CSVTKNTEAFF
v_gene: TRBV19; j_gene: TRBJ1-1; abundance: -; CDR3aa: CASRGSGQGRTEAFF
v_gene: TRBV5-6; j_gene: TRBJ2-3; abundance: -; CDR3aa: CASSFYDPQRDTQYF
v_gene: TRBV4-1; j_gene: TRBJ2-7; abundance: -; CDR3aa: CASSQVGGGPYEQYF
v_gene: TRBV29-1; j_gene: TRBJ2-3; abundance: -; CDR3aa: CSVEPTGTTDTQYF
v_gene: TRBV27; j_gene: TRBJ2-1; abundance: -; CDR3aa: CASSLGASGSSYNEQFF
v_gene: TRBV29-1; j_gene: TRBJ2-7; abundance: -; CDR3aa: CSVEANYEQYF
v_gene: TRBV19; j_gene: TRBJ1-1; abundance: -; CDR3aa: CASTMDGVNTEAFF
v_gene: TRBV12-3/TRBV12-4; j_gene: TRBJ1-4; abundance: -; CDR3aa: CASSFGGNEKLFF
v_gene: TRBV4-3; j_gene: TRBJ2-1; abundance: -; CDR3aa: CASSQTSGRVTKVNEQFF
v_gene: TRBV7-9; j_gene: TRBJ2-7; abundance: -; CDR3aa: CASSFGSYEQYF
v_gene: TRBV7-2; j_gene: TRBJ1-6; abundance: -; CDR3aa: CASSLVSGSGYNSPLHF
v_gene: TRBV6-4; j_gene: TRBJ2-3; abundance: medium-sized; CDR3aa: CASSDSTEGNTQYF
v_gene: TRBV14; j_gene: TRBJ2-7; abundance: -; CDR3aa: CASSPAGGRRNEQYF
v_gene: TRBV3-1; j_gene: TRBJ2-2; abundance: -; CDR3aa: CASSPWTSGENTGELFF
v_gene: TRBV5-1; j_gene: TRBJ2-1; abundance: -; CDR3aa: CASSLDARPEQFF
v_gene: TRBV29-1; j_gene: TRBJ1-1; abundance: -; CDR3aa: CSGSALSGREAFF
v_gene: TRBV15; j_gene: TRBJ2-3; abundance: -; CDR3aa: CATSLRAQGDTQYF
v_gene: TRBV20-1; j_gene: TRBJ2-1; abundance: -; CDR3aa: CSATRDRDYNEQFF
v_gene: TRBV7-9; j_gene: TRBJ1-3; abundance: -; CDR3aa: CASSPRDHGNTIYF
v_gene: TRBV7-6; j_gene: TRBJ2-7; abundance: -; CDR3aa: CASSFRASGSYEQYF
v_gene: TRBV19; j_gene: TRBJ2-6; abundance: -; CDR3aa: CASSLTGSKVSSSGANVLTF
v_gene: TRBV29-1; j_gene: TRBJ2-2; abundance: -; CDR3aa: CSVVRWNTGELFF
v_gene: TRBV4-1; j_gene: TRBJ2-1; abundance: -; CDR3aa: CASSGLEQTYNEQFF
v_gene: TRBV28; j_gene: TRBJ2-7; abundance: -; CDR3aa: CASNPDVGVGYF
v_gene: TRBV28; j_gene: TRBJ2-7; abundance: -; CDR3aa: CASSYPQGYEQYF
v_gene: TRBV9; j_gene: TRBJ1-4; abundance: -; CDR3aa: CASSVGGATNEKLFF
v_gene: TRBV4-2; j_gene: TRBJ2-7; abundance: -; CDR3aa: CASSQDPSGVGEQYF